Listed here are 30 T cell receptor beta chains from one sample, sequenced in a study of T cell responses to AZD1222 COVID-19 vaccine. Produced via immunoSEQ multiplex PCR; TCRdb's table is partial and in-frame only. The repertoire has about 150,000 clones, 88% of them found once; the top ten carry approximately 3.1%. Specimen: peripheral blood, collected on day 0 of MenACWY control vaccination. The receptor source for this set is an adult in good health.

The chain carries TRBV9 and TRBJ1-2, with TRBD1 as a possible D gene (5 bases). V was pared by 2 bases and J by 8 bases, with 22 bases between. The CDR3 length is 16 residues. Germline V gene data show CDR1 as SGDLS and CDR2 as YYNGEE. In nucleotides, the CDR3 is TGTGCCAGCAGCGTTGGGTCGGCAGGGAGGAGTCAGGGCTACACCTTC. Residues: CASSVGSAGRSQGYTF.

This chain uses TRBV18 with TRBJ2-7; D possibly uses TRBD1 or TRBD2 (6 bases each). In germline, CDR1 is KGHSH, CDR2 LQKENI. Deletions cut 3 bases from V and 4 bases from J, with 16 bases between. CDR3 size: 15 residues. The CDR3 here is CASSPAQGRSYEQYF. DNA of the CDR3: TGTGCCAGCTCACCGGCGCAGGGGAGGTCGTACGAGCAGTACTTC. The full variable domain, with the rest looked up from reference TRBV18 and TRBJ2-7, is NAGVMQNPRHLVRRRGQEARLRCSPMKGHSHVYWYRQLPEEGLKFMVYLQKENIIDESGMPKERFSAEFPKEGPSILRIQQVVRGDSAAYFCASSPAQGRSYEQYFGPGTRLTVT.

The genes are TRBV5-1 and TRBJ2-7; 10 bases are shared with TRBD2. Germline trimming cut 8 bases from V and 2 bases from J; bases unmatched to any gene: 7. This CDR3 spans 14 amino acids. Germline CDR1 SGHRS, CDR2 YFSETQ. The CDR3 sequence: CASRGLADTYEQYF. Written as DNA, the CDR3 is TGCGCCAGTCGCGGACTAGCGGACACCTACGAGCAGTACTTC.

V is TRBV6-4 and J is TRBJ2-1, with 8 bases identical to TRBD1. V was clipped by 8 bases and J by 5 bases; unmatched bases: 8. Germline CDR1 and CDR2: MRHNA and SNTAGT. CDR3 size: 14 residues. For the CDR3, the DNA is TGTGCCAGCTCGAAGGGACAGGTACACAATGAGCAGTTCTTC. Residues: CASSKGQVHNEQFF.

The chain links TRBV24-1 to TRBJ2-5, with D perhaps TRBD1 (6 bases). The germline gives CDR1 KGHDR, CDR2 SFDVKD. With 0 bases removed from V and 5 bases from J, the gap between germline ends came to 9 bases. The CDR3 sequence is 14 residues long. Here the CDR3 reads CATSDLWQGETQYF. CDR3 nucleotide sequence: TGTGCCACCAGTGATTTGTGGCAGGGGGAGACCCAGTACTTC.

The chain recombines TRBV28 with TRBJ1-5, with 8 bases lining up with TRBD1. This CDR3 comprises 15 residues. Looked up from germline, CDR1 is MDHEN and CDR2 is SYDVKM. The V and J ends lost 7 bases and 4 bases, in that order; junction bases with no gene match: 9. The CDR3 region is CASITGTGANQPQHF. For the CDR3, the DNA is TGTGCCAGCATCACCGGGACAGGCGCAAATCAGCCCCAGCATTTT.

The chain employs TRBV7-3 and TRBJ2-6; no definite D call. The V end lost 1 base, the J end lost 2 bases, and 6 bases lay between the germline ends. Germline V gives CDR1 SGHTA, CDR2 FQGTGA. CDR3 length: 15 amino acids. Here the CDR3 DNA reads TGTGCCAGCAGCTTAAGCTCCCCTGGGGCCAACGTCCTGACTTTC. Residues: CASSLSSPGANVLTF.

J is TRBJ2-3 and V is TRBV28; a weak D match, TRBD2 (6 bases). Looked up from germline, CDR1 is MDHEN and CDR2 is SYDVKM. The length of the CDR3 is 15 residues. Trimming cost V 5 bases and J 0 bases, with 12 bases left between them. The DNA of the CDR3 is TGTGCCAGCAGTCCAATGGGGAGGAGCACAGATACGCAGTATTTT. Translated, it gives CASSPMGRSTDTQYF.

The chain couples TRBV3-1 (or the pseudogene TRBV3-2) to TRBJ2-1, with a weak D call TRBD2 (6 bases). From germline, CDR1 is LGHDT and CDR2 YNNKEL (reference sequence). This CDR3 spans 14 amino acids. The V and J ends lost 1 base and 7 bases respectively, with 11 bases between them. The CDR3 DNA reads TGTGCCAGCAGCCAAGTGGGACTCAAGAATGAGCAGTTCTTC. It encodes CASSQVGLKNEQFF.

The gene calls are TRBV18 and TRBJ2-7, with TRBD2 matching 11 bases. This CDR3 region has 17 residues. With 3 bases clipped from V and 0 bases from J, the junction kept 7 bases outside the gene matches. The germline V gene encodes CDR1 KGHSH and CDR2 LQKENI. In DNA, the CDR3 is TGTGCCAGCTCACCCACTCAAGGACTAGCGGGCTCCTACGAGCAGTACTTC. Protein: CASSPTQGLAGSYEQYF. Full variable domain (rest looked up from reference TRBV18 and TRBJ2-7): NAGVMQNPRHLVRRRGQEARLRCSPMKGHSHVYWYRQLPEEGLKFMVYLQKENIIDESGMPKERFSAEFPKEGPSILRIQQVVRGDSAAYFCASSPTQGLAGSYEQYFGPGTRLTVT.

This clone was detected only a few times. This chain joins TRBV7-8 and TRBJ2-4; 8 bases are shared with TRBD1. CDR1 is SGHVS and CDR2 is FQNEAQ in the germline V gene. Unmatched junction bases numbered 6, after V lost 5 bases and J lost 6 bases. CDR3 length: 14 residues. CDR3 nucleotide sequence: TGTGCCAGCAGCCAAACCGGACAGGGAAACATTCAGTACTTC. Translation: CASSQTGQGNIQYF.

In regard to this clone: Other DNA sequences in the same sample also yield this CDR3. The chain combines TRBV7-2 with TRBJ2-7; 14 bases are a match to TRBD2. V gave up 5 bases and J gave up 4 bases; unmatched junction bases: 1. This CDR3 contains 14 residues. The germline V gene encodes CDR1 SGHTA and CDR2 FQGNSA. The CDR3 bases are TGTGCCAGCAGCCGGACTAGCGGGGGGTACGAGCAGTACTTC. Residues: CASSRTSGGYEQYF.

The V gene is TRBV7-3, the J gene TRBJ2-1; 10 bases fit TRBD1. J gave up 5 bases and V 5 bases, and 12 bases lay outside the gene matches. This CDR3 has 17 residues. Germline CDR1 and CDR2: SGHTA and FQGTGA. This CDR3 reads CASSPRQGASSNNEQFF. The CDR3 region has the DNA TGTGCCAGCAGCCCCCGACAGGGGGCAAGTTCGAACAATGAGCAGTTCTTC. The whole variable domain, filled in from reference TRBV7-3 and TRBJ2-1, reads GAGVSQTPSNKVTEKGKYVELRCDPISGHTALYWYRQSLGQGPEFLIYFQGTGAADDSGLPNDRFFAVRPEGSVSTLKIQRTERGDSAVYLCASSPRQGASSNNEQFFGPGTRLTVL.

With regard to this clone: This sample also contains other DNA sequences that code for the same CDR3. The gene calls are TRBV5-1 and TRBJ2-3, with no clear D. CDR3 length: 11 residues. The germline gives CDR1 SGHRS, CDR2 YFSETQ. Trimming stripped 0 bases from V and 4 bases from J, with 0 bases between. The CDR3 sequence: CASSLADTQYF. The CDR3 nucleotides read TGCGCCAGCAGCTTGGCAGATACGCAGTATTTT. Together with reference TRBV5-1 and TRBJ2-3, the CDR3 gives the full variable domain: KAGVTQTPRYLIKTRGQQVTLSCSPISGHRSVSWYQQTPGQGLQFLFEYFSETQRNKGNFPGRFSGRQFSNSRSEMNVSTLELGDSALYLCASSLADTQYFGPGTRLTVL.

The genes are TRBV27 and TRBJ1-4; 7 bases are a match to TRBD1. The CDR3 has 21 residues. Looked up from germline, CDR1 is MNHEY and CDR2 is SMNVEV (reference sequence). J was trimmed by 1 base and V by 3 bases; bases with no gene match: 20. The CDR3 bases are TGTGCCAGCAGTTTCCCAGGGGGGAGCACCGACCTACGAAAAACTAATGAAAAACTGTTTTTT. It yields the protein CASSFPGGSTDLRKTNEKLFF.

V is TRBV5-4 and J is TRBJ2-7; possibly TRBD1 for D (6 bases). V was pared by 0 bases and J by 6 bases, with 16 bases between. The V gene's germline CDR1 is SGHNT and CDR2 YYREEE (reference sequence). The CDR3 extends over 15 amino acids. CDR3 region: CASSLVGDNRGEQYF. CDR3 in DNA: TGTGCCAGCAGCTTGGTAGGGGACAACCGGGGCGAGCAGTACTTC.

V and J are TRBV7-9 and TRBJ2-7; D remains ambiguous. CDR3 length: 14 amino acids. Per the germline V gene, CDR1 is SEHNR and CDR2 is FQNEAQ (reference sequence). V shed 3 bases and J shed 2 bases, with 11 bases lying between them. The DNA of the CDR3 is TGTGCCAGCAGCTTCAAAGAGGCCCCCTACGAGCAGTACTTC. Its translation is CASSFKEAPYEQYF. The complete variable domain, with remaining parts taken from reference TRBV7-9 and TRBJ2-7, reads DTGVSQNPRHKITKRGQNVTFRCDPISEHNRLYWYRQTLGQGPEFLTYFQNEAQLEKSRLLSDRFSAERPKGSFSTLEIQRTEQGDSAMYLCASSFKEAPYEQYFGPGTRLTVT.

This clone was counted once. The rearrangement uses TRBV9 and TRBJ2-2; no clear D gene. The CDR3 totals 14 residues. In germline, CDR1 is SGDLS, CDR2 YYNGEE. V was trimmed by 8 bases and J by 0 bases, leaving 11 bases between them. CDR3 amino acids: CAREGPSNTGELFF. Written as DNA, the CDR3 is TGTGCCAGAGAAGGTCCTTCGAACACCGGGGAGCTGTTTTTT.

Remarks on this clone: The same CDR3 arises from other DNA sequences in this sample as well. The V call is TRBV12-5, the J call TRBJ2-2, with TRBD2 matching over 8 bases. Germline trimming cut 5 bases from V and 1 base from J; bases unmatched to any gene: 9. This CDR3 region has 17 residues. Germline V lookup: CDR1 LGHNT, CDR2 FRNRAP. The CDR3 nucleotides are TGTGCTAGTGGTCAGGGAACTAGCGGAAGGAACACCGGGGAGCTGTTTTTT. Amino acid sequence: CASGQGTSGRNTGELFF.

The CDR3 loop reads CASSLFLDTQYF. Here the CDR3 DNA reads TGCGCCAGCAGCTTGTTCTTGGATACGCAGTATTTT. The rearrangement links TRBV5-1 to TRBJ2-3; D uncertain. The CDR3 loop spans 12 amino acids. Between the trimmed V and J ends, which lost 1 base and 6 bases, there was a span of 6 bases. The germline CDR1 and CDR2 sequences are SGHRS and YFSETQ.

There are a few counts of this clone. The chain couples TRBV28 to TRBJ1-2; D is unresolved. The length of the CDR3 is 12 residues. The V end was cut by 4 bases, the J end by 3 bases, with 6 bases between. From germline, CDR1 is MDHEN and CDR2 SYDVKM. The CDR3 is CASSSDYYGYTF. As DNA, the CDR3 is TGTGCCAGCAGTTCGGACTACTATGGCTACACCTTC.

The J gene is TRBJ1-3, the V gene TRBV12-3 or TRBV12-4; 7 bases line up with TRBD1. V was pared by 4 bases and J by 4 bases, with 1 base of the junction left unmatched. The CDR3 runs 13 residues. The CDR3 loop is CASSWTGGNTIYF. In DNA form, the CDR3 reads TGTGCCAGCAGTTGGACAGGCGGAAACACCATATATTTT.

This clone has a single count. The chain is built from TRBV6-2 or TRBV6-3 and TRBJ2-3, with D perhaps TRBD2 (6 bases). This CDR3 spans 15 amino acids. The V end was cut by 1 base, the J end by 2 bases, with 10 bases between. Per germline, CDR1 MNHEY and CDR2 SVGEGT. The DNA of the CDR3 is TGTGCCAGCAGTTACTGGGCGGGAAACACAGATACGCAGTATTTT. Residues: CASSYWAGNTDTQYF.

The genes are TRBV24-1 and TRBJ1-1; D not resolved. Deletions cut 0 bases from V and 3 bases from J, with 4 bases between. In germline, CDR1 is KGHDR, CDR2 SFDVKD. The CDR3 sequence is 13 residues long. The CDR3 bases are TGTGCCACCAGTGATTTGAGTTACACTGAAGCTTTCTTT. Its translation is CATSDLSYTEAFF.

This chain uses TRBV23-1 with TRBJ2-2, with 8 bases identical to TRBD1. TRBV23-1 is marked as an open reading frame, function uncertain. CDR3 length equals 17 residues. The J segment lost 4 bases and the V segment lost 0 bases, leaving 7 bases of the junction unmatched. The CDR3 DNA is TGCGCCAGCAGTCAATCGAGGGGGACAGGTATCACCGGGGAGCTGTTTTTT. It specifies CASSQSRGTGITGELFF.

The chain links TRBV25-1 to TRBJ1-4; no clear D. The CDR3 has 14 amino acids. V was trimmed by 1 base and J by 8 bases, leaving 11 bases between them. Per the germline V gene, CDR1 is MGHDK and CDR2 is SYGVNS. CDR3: CASSEWQAGEKLFF. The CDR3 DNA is TGTGCCAGCAGTGAATGGCAGGCTGGGGAAAAACTGTTTTTT.

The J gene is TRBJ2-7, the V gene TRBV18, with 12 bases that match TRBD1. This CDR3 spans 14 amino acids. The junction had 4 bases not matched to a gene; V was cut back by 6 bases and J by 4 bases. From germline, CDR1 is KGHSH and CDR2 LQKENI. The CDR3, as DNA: TGTGCCAGCTCGTCGGGACAGGGGGCTTACGAGCAGTACTTC. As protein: CASSSGQGAYEQYF.

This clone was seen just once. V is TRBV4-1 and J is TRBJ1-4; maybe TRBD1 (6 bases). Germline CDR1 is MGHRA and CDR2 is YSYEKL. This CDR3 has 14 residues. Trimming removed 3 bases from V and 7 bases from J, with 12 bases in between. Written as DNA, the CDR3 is TGCGCCAGCAGCCATCTGGGAGGGGGTGAAAAACTGTTTTTT. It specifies CASSHLGGGEKLFF.

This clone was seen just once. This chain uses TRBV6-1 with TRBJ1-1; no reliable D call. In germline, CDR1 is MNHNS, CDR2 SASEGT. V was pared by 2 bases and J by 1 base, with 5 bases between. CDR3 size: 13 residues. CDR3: CASSEQTNTEAFF. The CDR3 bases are TGTGCCAGCAGTGAACAGACGAACACTGAAGCTTTCTTT.

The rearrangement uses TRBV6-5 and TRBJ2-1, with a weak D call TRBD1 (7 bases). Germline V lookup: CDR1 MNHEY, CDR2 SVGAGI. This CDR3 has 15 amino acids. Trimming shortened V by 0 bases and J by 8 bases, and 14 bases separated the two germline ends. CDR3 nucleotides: TGTGCCAGCAGTTACTCTCCCCAGGGGGGCTATGAGCAGTTCTTC. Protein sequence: CASSYSPQGGYEQFF.